This TCR beta chain was recovered during a study of T cell repertoires in ileal Crohn's disease. Study-level background: Biopsies of the neoterminal ileum at postoperative colonoscopy form M6 samples. Broader study findings: Endoscopic recurrence occurred in every patient whose clonality exceeded 26.8%. High-frequency clones were more common in sorted CD8 than CD4 cells.

V dropped 4 bases and J dropped 1 base, with 11 bases sitting between them. Germline V CDR1 and CDR2: SGDLS, YYNGEE. The CDR3 length is 14 residues. Sequencing was performed with immunoSEQ multiplex PCR; in TCRdb, only in-frame clones are kept and a portion is missing. The sample has about 13,000 clones; 60% to 70% are singletons. Turning to this clone: No antigen is known for it.

The time point was: neoterminal ileum biopsy at postoperative endoscopy, about 6 months after surgery. The receptor comes from an adult with Crohn's disease. This chain uses TRBV9 with TRBJ1-1; TRBD1 is a possible D gene (5 bases). The sequenced material came from ileal tissue. The DNA for the CDR3 is TGTGCCAGCAGCCCCCGGGACTCGAACACTGAAGCTTTCTTT. It encodes CASSPRDSNTEAFF.